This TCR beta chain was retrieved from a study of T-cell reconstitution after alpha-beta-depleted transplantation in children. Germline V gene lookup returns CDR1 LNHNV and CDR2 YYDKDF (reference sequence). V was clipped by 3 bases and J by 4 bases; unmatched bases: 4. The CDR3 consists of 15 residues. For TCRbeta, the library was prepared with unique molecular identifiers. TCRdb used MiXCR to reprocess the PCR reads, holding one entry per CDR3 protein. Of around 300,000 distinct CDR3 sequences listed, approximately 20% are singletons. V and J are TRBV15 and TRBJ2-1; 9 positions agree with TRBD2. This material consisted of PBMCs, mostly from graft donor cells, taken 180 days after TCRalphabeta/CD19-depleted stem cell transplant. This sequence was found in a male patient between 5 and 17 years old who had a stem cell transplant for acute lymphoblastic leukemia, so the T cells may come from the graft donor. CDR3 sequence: CATSRLTSGYNEQFF. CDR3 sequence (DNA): TGTGCCACCAGCAGGTTAACTAGCGGGTACAATGAGCAGTTCTTC.